This T cell receptor (beta chain) was recorded in a study of CD8 T cells in Susac syndrome. In germline, CDR1 is SGHTS, CDR2 YDEGEE. This CDR3 spans 13 amino acids. The germline V and J ends were trimmed by 1 base and 6 bases, with 8 bases remaining between them. About this clonotype: Its antigen remains unknown.

From blood CD8+ and CD4+ T cells, TCR beta sequences were generated. An input of about 0.5 to 1 ug of RNA was subjected to reverse transcription using random hexamers. TCRdb independently ran MiXCR on the immunoSEQ multiplex PCR reads; one entry per CDR3 protein. The sample consists of fewer than 90,000 distinct CDR3 sequences, approximately 93% of them appearing once. General study results and limits: Susac syndrome CD8+ repertoires were clonally expanded, most strongly in CD8+ TEMRA cells. The number of Susac-specific public clones found was roughly 16 in total CD8+ repertoires and a few in CD8+ TEMRA repertoires. Individuals included in the TCR sequencing and HLA analysis were acknowledged by the study to be relatively few in number.

The sequence came from a human donor with Susac syndrome. Sequenced sample: CD8+ T cells from PBMCs. The rearrangement links TRBV5-8 to TRBJ2-1, with unresolved D. The CDR3 DNA reads as TGTGCCAGCAGCTTGAGGCGAGGCAATGAGCAGTTCTTC. Amino acid sequence: CASSLRRGNEQFF.